Below, one T cell receptor beta chain is given with its context. Its antigen is still unknown. The entry originates in a study of OX40 agonist ivuxolimab in advanced cancers. Clones were read by immunoSEQ multiplex PCR, and TCRdb kept only the in-frame ones, dropping some. In the table there are roughly 92,000 clones, about 92% of which are singletons. Study-wide findings and caveats: Average numbers of expanded clones were greater in CD8+ T cells than in CD4+.

The source of this sequence is an adult with an advanced solid tumor such as melanoma, head and neck, liver or kidney cancer. The specimen was CD4+ or CD8+ T cells sorted from blood, collected in a trial of the OX40 agonist ivuxolimab.

CDR3 sequence reads: CSGGTGSETQYF. The CDR3 region has the DNA TGCAGCGGTGGGACAGGTTCAGAGACCCAGTACTTC. The V call is TRBV29-1, the J call TRBJ2-5; 8 bases fit TRBD1. CDR1 is SQVTM, CDR2 ANQGSEA, per germline. The V segment lost 7 bases and the J segment 4 bases; nucleotides outside the gene matches: 5. CDR3 length: 12 amino acids.